A selection of T cell receptor beta chains follows, all from one sample in a study of blood T cell repertoires in COVID-19. Some clones are missing from TCRdb's copy, which holds only in-frame ones; the method was immunoSEQ multiplex PCR. The repertoire consists of about 75,000 clones, with 84% occurring once and the leading ten covering approximately 20%. The sample was peripheral blood. Receptors originate from a woman in her fifties or sixties with acute or convalescent COVID-19. The CDR3 runs from the conserved cysteine through the conserved F or W. The order of the fields is CDR3 protein, clone size, V gene, J gene. Size is stated for part of the rows, as once, few or many counts, or as a class when the clone is expanded.

cdr3_aa: CSSRGGNEQFF
clone_size: -
v_call: TRBV29-1
j_call: TRBJ2-1

cdr3_aa: CASSIQGNGETQYF
clone_size: -
v_call: TRBV19
j_call: TRBJ2-5

cdr3_aa: CAWSPQSGNQPQHF
clone_size: -
v_call: TRBV30
j_call: TRBJ1-5

cdr3_aa: CAIRGLALTDTQYF
clone_size: -
v_call: TRBV10-3
j_call: TRBJ2-3

cdr3_aa: CASSLVGTGGSYGYTF
clone_size: -
v_call: TRBV13
j_call: TRBJ1-2

cdr3_aa: CASSQGTTTGTDTQYF
clone_size: -
v_call: TRBV3-1/TRBV3-2
j_call: TRBJ2-3

cdr3_aa: CASSLASGRSSYEQYF
clone_size: few
v_call: TRBV7-9
j_call: TRBJ2-7

cdr3_aa: CALGASGNTIYF
clone_size: -
v_call: TRBV30
j_call: TRBJ1-3

cdr3_aa: CASSIGGIGHTDTQYF
clone_size: -
v_call: TRBV19
j_call: TRBJ2-3

cdr3_aa: CASKPTGPANEKLFF
clone_size: -
v_call: TRBV6-5
j_call: TRBJ1-4

cdr3_aa: CASSDRGNYGYTF
clone_size: -
v_call: TRBV10-2
j_call: TRBJ1-2

cdr3_aa: CASSLTGHYSPLHF
clone_size: once
v_call: TRBV27
j_call: TRBJ1-6

cdr3_aa: CATSDLPKGLAGGGELFF
clone_size: -
v_call: TRBV24-1
j_call: TRBJ2-2

cdr3_aa: CASSQGVAGDPDTQYF
clone_size: few
v_call: TRBV4-3
j_call: TRBJ2-3

cdr3_aa: CASSLAGSGNTIYF
clone_size: few
v_call: TRBV5-1
j_call: TRBJ1-3

cdr3_aa: CASSRAGDYNSPLHF
clone_size: -
v_call: TRBV5-1
j_call: TRBJ1-6

cdr3_aa: CASSQMRGWQPQHF
clone_size: -
v_call: TRBV4-1
j_call: TRBJ1-5

cdr3_aa: CASSLVGGGEAFF
clone_size: -
v_call: TRBV28
j_call: TRBJ1-1

cdr3_aa: CASSLVIAGGLYEQYF
clone_size: -
v_call: TRBV5-1
j_call: TRBJ2-7

cdr3_aa: CASSSRGRGQPQHF
clone_size: few
v_call: TRBV7-2
j_call: TRBJ1-5

cdr3_aa: CASSLDGSRNTEAFF
clone_size: -
v_call: TRBV5-6
j_call: TRBJ1-1

cdr3_aa: CASSLVTGAGNQPQHF
clone_size: -
v_call: TRBV7-2
j_call: TRBJ1-5

cdr3_aa: CASSQSPSSAGGADEQFF
clone_size: -
v_call: TRBV4-2
j_call: TRBJ2-1

cdr3_aa: CASSVGPTGMNTGELFF
clone_size: -
v_call: TRBV9
j_call: TRBJ2-2

cdr3_aa: CASSEPWDLNTEAFF
clone_size: -
v_call: TRBV6-1
j_call: TRBJ1-1

cdr3_aa: CASSLDGVAGNTIYF
clone_size: -
v_call: TRBV7-2
j_call: TRBJ1-3

cdr3_aa: CASSQEPRFSYEQYF
clone_size: -
v_call: TRBV4-3
j_call: TRBJ2-7

cdr3_aa: CAWSTPGTGGTSPLHF
clone_size: once
v_call: TRBV30
j_call: TRBJ1-6

cdr3_aa: CASSLADRAGHEQYF
clone_size: -
v_call: TRBV5-1
j_call: TRBJ2-7

cdr3_aa: CASSPPSQGPGYTF
clone_size: -
v_call: TRBV18
j_call: TRBJ1-2

cdr3_aa: CAISESVQGSYEQYF
clone_size: once
v_call: TRBV10-3
j_call: TRBJ2-7

cdr3_aa: CASSQDRVAVSSYEQYF
clone_size: -
v_call: TRBV4-3
j_call: TRBJ2-7

cdr3_aa: CASSPAGDRLNQPQHF
clone_size: -
v_call: TRBV18
j_call: TRBJ1-5